This TCR beta chain was found in a study of shared clonotypes between healthy human individuals. Profiled with immunoSEQ multiplex PCR; TCRdb holds only in-frame clones, not every one. This table holds around 700,000 clones, less than 85% found once. This clone was counted at least ten times. A CD45RA+ naive subset and a CD45RA-negative memory subset were split from CD4+ cells. Germline-derived CDR1 and CDR2 are SGHTA and FQGTGA. With V trimmed by 5 bases and J by 5 bases, 4 bases remained unmatched. The CDR3 runs to 14 residues. The sequence came from a young woman in good health. The sequencing sample was made of memory CD4+ T cells sorted from blood. Subset defined: CD45RA-negative fraction. The chain has TRBV7-3 and TRBJ2-1; 9 bases agree with TRBD1. The CDR3 bases are TGTGCCAGCAGCCGGGGACAGGGAAACAATGAGCAGTTCTTC. It is translated as CASSRGQGNNEQFF.